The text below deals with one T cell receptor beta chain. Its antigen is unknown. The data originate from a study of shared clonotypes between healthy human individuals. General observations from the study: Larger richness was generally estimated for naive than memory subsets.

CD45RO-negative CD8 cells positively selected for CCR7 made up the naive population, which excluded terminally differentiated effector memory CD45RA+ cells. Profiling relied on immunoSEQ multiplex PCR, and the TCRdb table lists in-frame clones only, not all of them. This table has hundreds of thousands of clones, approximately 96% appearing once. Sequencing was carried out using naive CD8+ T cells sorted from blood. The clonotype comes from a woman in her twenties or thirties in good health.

The CDR3 loop is CASSRSLSPQHF. In DNA, the CDR3 is TGTGCCAGCAGCCGAAGTCTGTCGCCCCAGCATTTT. The rearrangement links TRBV28 to TRBJ1-5; no clear D gene. Germline-derived CDR1 and CDR2 are MDHEN and SYDVKM. This CDR3 is built from 12 residues. Trimming took off 6 bases at V and 9 bases at J, with 12 bases between the two ends.